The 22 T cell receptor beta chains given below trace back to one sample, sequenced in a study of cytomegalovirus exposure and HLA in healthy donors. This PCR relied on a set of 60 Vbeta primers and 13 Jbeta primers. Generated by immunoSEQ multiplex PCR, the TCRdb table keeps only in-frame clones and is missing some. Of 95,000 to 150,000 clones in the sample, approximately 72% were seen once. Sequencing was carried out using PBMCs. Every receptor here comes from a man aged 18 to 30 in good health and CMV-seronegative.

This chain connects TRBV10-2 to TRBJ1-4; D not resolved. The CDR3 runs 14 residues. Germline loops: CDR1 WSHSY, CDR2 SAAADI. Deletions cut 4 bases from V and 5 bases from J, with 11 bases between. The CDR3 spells CASSVPGLNEKLFF. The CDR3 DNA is TGCGCCAGCAGTGTACCCGGACTCAATGAAAAACTGTTTTTT.

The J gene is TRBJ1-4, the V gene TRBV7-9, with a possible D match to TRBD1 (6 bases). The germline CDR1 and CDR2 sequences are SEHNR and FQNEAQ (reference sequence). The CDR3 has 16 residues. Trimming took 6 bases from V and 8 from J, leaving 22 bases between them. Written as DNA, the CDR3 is TGTGCCAGCAGGCCCAACTCAGGGGTTTCAAGAGAAAAACTGTTTTTT. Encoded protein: CASRPNSGVSREKLFF. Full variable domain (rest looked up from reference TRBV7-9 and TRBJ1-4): DTGVSQNPRHKITKRGQNVTFRCDPISEHNRLYWYRQTLGQGPEFLTYFQNEAQLEKSRLLSDRFSAERPKGSFSTLEIQRTEQGDSAMYLCASRPNSGVSREKLFFGSGTQLSVL.

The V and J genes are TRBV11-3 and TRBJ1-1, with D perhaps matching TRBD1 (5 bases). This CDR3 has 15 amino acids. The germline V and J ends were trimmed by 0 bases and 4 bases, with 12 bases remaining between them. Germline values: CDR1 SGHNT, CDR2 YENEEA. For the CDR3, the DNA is TGTGCCAGCAGCTTAGATGGATCGGGGGTCACTGAAGCTTTCTTT. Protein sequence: CASSLDGSGVTEAFF. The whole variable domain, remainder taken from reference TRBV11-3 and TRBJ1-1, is EAGVVQSPRYKIIEKKQPVAFWCNPISGHNTLYWYLQNLGQGPELLIRYENEEAVDDSQLPKDRFSAERLKGVDSTLKIQPAELGDSAVYLCASSLDGSGVTEAFFGQGTRLTVV.

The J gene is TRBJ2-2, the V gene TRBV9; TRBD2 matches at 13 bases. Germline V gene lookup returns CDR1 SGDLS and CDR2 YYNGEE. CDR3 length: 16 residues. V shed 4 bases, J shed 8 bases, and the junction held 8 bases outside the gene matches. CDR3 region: CASSSGTSGMQGELFF. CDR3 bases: TGTGCCAGCAGCTCTGGGACTAGCGGGATGCAGGGGGAGCTGTTTTTT.

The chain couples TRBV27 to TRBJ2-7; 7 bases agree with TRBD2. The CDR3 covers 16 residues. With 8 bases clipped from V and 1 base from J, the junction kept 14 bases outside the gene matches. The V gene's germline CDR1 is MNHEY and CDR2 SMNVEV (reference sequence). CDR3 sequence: CASWERGRPLSYEQYF. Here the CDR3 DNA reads TGTGCCAGCTGGGAGCGGGGACGCCCCCTGTCCTACGAGCAGTACTTC.

The CDR3 DNA sequence: TGTGCCAGCAGCCCGCTTAGGCGGCAGGGGATTGAAAAACTGTTTTTT. It codes for CASSPLRRQGIEKLFF. The chain links TRBV7-6 to TRBJ1-4, with D perhaps matching TRBD1 (6 bases). Germline V gives CDR1 SGHVS, CDR2 FNYEAQ. The CDR3 spans 16 residues. Trimming took off 5 bases at V and 7 bases at J, with 20 bases between the two ends.

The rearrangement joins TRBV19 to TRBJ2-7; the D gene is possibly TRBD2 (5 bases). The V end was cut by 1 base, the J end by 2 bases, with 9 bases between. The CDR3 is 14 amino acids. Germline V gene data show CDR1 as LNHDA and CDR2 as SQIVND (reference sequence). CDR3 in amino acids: CASSIVGETYEQYF. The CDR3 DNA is TGTGCCAGTAGTATAGTCGGGGAAACCTACGAGCAGTACTTC.

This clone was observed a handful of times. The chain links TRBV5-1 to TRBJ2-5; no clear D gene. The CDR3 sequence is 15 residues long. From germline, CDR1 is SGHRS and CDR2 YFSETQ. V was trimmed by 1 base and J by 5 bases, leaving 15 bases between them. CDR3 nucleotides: TGCGCCAGCAGCTTGAATATACTAATTGGGGAGACCCAGTACTTC. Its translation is CASSLNILIGETQYF.

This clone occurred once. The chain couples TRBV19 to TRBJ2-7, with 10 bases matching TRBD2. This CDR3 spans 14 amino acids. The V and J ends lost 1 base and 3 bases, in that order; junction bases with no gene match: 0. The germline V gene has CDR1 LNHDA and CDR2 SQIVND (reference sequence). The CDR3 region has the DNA TGTGCCAGTAGTATAGGGACTAGCGGCTACGAGCAGTACTTC. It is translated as CASSIGTSGYEQYF.

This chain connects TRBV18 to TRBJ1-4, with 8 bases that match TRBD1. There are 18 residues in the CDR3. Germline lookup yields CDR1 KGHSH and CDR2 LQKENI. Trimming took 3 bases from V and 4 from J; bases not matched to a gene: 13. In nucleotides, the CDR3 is TGTGCCAGCTCACCCGGGCCCCCGACAGGGGCGGGTAATGAAAAACTGTTTTTT. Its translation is CASSPGPPTGAGNEKLFF.

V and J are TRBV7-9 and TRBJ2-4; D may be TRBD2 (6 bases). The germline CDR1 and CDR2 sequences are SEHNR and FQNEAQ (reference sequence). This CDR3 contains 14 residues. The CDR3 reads CAGDGRGATNIQYF. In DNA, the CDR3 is TGTGCAGGGGACGGGAGAGGGGCGACTAACATTCAGTACTTC.

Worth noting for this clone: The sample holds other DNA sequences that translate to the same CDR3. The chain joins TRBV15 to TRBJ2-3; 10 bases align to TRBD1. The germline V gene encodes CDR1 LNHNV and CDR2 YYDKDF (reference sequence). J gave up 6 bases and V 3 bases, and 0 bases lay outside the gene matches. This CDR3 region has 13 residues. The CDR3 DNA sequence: TGTGCCACCAGCAGGGACAGGGGGGATACGCAGTATTTT. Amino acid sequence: CATSRDRGDTQYF.

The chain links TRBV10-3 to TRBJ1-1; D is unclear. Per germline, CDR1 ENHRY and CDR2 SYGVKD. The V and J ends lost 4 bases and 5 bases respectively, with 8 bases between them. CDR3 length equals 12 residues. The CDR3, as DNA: TGTGCCATCAGTGGCGGCACGACTGAAGCTTTCTTT. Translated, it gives CAISGGTTEAFF.

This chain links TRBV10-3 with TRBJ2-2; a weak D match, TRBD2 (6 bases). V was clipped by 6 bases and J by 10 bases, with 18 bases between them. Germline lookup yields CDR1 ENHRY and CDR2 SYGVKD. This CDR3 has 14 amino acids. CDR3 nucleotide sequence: TGTGCCATCAGAGAGGGGACTGGTTCCGAGGAGCTGTTTTTT. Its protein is CAIREGTGSEELFF.

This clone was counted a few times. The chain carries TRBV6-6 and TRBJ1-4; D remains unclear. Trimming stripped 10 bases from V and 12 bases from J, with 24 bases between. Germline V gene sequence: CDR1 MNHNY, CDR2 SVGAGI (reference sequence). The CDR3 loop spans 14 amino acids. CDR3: CATLALEYPWELFF. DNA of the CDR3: TGTGCCACCCTAGCTCTGGAGTACCCCTGGGAACTGTTTTTT.

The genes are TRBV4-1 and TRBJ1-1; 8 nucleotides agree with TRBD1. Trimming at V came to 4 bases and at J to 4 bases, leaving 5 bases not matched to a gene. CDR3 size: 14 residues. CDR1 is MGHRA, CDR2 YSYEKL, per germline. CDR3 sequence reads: CASSLRQGSTEAFF. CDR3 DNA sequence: TGCGCCAGCAGCCTCAGACAGGGGAGCACTGAAGCTTTCTTT.

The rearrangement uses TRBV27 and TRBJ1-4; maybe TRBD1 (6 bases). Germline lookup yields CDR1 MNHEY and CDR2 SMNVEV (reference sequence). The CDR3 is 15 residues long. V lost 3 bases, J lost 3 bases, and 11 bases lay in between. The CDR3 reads CASSLMDSPNEKLFF. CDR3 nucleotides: TGTGCCAGCAGTTTGATGGACAGCCCTAATGAAAAACTGTTTTTT. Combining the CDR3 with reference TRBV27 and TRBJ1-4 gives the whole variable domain EAQVTQNPRYLITVTGKKLTVTCSQNMNHEYMSWYRQDPGLGLRQIYYSMNVEVTDKGDVPEGYKVSRKEKRNFPLILESPSPNQTSLYFCASSLMDSPNEKLFFGSGTQLSVL.

CDR3: CASSLDLMGATEAFF. CDR3 coding DNA: TGTGCCAGCAGCTTGGATCTTATGGGGGCCACTGAAGCTTTCTTT. The genes are TRBV5-6 and TRBJ1-1, with D tentatively TRBD1 (6 bases). Germline CDR1 is SGHDT and CDR2 is YYEEEE. This CDR3 is built from 15 residues. The V end lost 0 bases, the J end lost 4 bases, and 13 bases lay between the germline ends.

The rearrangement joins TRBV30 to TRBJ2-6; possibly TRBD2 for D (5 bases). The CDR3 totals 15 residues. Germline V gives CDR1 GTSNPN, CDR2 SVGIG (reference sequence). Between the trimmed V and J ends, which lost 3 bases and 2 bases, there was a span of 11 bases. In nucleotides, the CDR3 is TGTGCCTGGAGCTTTTCCGGGGCTGGGGCCAACGTCCTGACTTTC. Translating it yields CAWSFSGAGANVLTF. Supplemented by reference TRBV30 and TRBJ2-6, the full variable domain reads SQTIHQWPATLVQPVGSPLSLECTVEGTSNPNLYWYRQAAGRGLQLLFYSVGIGQISSEVPQNLSASRPQDRQFILSSKKLLLSDSGFYLCAWSFSGAGANVLTFGAGSRLTVL.

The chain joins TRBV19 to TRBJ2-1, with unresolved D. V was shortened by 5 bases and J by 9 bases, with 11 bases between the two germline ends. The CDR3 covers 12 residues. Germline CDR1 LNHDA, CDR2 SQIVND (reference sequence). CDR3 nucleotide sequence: TGTGCCAGTAGTCACCCCCCAGTTGAGCAGTTCTTC. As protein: CASSHPPVEQFF.

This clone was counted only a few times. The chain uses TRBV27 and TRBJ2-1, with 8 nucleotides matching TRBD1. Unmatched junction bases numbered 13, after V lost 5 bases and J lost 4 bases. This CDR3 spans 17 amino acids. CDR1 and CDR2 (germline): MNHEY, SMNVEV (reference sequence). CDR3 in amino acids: CASSPLETGGIYNEQFF. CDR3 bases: TGTGCCAGCAGTCCATTGGAAACAGGGGGGATTTACAATGAGCAGTTCTTC.

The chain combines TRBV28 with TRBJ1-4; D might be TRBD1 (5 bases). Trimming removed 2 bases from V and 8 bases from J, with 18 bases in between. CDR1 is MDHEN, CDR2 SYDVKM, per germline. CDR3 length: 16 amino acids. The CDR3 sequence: CASSLPEVLRGEKLFF. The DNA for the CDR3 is TGTGCCAGCAGTTTACCAGAAGTACTACGGGGGGAAAAACTGTTTTTT.